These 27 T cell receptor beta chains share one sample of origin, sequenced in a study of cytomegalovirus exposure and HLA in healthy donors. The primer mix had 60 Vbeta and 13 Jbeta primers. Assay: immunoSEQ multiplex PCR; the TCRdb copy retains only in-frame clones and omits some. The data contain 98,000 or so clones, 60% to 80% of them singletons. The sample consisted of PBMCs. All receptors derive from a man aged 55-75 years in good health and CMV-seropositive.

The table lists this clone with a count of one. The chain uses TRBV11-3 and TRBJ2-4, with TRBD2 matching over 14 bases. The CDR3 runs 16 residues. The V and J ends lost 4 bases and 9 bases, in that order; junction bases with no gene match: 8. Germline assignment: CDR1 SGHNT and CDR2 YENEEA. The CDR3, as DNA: TGTGCCAGCAGCTCCGGACTAGCGGGGGGCTCGAGCATTCAGTACTTC. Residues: CASSSGLAGGSSIQYF.

Here the CDR3 DNA reads TGCGCCAGCAGTTCCGGGACAGCCGTCGGAAACACCATATATTTT. Protein product: CASSSGTAVGNTIYF. The chain uses TRBV10-1 and TRBJ1-3, with 7 bases fitting TRBD1. The CDR3 spans 15 residues. Germline V gene sequence: CDR1 WNHNN, CDR2 SYGVQD (reference sequence). The ends lost 5 bases at V and 4 bases at J; junction bases unmatched: 8.

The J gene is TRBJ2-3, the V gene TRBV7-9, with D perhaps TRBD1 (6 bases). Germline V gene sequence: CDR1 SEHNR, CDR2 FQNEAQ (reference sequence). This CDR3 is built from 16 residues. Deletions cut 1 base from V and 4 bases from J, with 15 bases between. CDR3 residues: CASSLDGGRGADTQYF. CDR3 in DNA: TGTGCCAGCAGCTTAGATGGGGGCAGGGGCGCAGATACGCAGTATTTT.

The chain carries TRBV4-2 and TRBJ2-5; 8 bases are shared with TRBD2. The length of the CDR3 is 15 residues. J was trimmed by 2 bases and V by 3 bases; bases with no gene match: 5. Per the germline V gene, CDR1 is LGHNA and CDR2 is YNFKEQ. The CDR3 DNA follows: TGTGCCAGCAGCCAGAGTACTAGCGGACAAGAGACCCAGTACTTC. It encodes CASSQSTSGQETQYF.

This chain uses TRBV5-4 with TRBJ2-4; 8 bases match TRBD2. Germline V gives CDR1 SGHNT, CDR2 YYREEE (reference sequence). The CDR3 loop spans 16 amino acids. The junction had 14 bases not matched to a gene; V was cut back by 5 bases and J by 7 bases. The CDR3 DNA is TGTGCCAGCAGTCCTGAGATAGCGGGGCCCCGGAACATTCAGTACTTC. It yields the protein CASSPEIAGPRNIQYF.

The CDR3 loop reads CASSPPRGGGNEQFF. CDR3 in DNA: TGTGCCAGCAGCCCCCCCCGGGGGGGTGGCAATGAGCAGTTCTTC. The chain uses TRBV7-9 and TRBJ2-1, with 8 bases lining up with TRBD2. CDR3 length equals 15 residues. Germline lookup yields CDR1 SEHNR and CDR2 FQNEAQ (reference sequence). Trimming cost V 5 bases and J 6 bases; bases outside gene matches: 9.

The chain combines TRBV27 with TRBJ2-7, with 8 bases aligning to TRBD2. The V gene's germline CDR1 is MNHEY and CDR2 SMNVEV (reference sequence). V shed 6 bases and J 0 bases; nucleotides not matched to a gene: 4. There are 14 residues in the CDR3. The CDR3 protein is CASSRSGVSYEQYF. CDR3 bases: TGTGCCAGCAGCCGTAGCGGGGTCTCCTACGAGCAGTACTTC.

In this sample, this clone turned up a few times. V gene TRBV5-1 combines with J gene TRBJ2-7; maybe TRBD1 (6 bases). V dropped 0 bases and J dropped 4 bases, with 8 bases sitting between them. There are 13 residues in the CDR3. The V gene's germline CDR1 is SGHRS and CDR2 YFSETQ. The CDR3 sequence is CASSLDQGYEQYF. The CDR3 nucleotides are TGCGCCAGCAGCTTGGATCAGGGGTACGAGCAGTACTTC.

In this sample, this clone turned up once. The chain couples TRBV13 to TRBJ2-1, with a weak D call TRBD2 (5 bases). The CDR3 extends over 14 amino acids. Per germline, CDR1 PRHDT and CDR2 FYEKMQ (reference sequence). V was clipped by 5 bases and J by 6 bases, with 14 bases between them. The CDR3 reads CASSPWTGGNEQFF. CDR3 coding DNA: TGTGCCAGCAGCCCATGGACTGGTGGCAATGAGCAGTTCTTC. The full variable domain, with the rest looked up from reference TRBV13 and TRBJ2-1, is AAGVIQSPRHLIKEKRETATLKCYPIPRHDTVYWYQQGPGQDPQFLISFYEKMQSDKGSIPDRFSAQQFSDYHSELNMSSLELGDSALYFCASSPWTGGNEQFFGPGTRLTVL.

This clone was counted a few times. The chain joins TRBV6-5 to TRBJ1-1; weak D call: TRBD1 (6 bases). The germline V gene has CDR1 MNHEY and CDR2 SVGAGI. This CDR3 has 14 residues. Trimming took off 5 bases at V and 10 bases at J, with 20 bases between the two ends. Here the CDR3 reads CASSEGGGTFVAFF. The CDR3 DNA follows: TGTGCCAGCAGTGAAGGGGGGGGGACATTTGTAGCTTTCTTT.

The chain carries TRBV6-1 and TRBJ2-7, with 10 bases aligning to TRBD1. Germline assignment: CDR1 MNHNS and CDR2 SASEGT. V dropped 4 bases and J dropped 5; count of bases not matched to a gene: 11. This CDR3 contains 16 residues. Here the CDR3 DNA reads TGTGCCAGCAGTGGCCCCGGGACAGGGGCGCGCGACGAGCAGTACTTC. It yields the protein CASSGPGTGARDEQYF.

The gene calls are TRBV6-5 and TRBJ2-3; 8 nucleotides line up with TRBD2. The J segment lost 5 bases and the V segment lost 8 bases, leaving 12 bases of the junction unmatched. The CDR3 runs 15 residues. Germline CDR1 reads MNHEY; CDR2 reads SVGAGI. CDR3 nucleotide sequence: TGTGCCAGCGGGGGGCTAGCGGGCCGGGGAGATACGCAGTATTTT. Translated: CASGGLAGRGDTQYF.

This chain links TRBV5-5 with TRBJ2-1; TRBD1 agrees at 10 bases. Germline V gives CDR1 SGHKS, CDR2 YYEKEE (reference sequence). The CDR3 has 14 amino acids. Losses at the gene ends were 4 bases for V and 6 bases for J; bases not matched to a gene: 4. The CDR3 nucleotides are TGTGCCAGCAGCACCGGACAGGGGGTCAATGAGCAGTTCTTC. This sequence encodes CASSTGQGVNEQFF. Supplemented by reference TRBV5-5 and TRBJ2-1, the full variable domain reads DAGVTQSPTHLIKTRGQQVTLRCSPISGHKSVSWYQQVLGQGPQFIFQYYEKEERGRGNFPDRFSARQFPNYSSELNVNALLLGDSALYLCASSTGQGVNEQFFGPGTRLTVL.

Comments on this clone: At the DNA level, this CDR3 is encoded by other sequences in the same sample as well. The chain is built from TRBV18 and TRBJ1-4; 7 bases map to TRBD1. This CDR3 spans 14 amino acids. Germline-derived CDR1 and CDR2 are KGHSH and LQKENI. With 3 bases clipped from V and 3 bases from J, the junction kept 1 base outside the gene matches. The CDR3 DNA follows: TGTGCCAGCTCACCGGGGACAGCTAATGAAAAACTGTTTTTT. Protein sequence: CASSPGTANEKLFF.

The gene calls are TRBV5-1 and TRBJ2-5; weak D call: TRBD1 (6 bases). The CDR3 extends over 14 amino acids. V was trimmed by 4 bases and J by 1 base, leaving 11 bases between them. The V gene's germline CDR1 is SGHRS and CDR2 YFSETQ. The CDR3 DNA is TGCGCCAGCAGCACGGGACAAGCCCAAGAGACCCAGTACTTC. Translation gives CASSTGQAQETQYF.

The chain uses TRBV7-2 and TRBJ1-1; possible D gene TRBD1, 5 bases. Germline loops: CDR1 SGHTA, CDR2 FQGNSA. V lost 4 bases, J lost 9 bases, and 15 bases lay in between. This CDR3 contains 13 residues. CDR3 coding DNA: TGTGCCAGCAGCTCTACTCCAGGGAACCAAGCTTTCTTT. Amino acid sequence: CASSSTPGNQAFF.

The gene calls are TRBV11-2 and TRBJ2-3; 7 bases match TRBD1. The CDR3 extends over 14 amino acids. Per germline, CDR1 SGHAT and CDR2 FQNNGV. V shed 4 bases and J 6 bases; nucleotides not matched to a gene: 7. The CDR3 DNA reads TGTGCCAGCAGCTCGACAGGGCAATATGATACGCAGTATTTT. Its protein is CASSSTGQYDTQYF.

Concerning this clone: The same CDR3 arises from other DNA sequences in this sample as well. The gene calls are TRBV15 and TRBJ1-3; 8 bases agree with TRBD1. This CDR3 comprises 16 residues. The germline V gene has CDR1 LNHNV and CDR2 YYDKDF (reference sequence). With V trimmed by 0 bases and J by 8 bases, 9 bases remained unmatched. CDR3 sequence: CATSRDEDRDGDTIYF. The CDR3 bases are TGTGCCACCAGCAGAGATGAGGACAGGGACGGAGACACCATATATTTT.

Here the CDR3 DNA reads TGTGCCAGCAGCTTGGTGGTGGGAGAAGACACTGAAGCTTTCTTT. It translates to CASSLVVGEDTEAFF. The gene calls are TRBV5-6 and TRBJ1-1; D is unclear. V was cut by 0 bases and J by 3 bases, with 12 bases left in between. This CDR3 is built from 15 residues. Germline CDR1 and CDR2: SGHDT and YYEEEE. The complete variable domain, with remaining parts taken from reference TRBV5-6 and TRBJ1-1, reads DAGVTQSPTHLIKTRGQQVTLRCSPKSGHDTVSWYQQALGQGPQFIFQYYEEEERQRGNFPDRFSGHQFPNYSSELNVNALLLGDSALYLCASSLVVGEDTEAFFGQGTRLTVV.

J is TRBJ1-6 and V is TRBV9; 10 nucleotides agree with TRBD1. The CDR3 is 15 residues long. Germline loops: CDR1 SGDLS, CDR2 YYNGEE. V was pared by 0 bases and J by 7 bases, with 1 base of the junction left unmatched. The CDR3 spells CASSVAGQGNSPLHF. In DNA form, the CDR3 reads TGTGCCAGCAGCGTAGCGGGACAGGGGAATTCACCCCTCCACTTT.

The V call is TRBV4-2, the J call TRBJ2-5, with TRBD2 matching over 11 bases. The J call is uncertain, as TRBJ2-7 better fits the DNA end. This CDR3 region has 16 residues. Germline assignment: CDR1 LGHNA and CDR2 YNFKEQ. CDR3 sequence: CASSRNSGGASYEQYF. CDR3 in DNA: TGTGCCAGCAGCCGAAATAGCGGGGGGGCGTCCTACGAGCAGTACTTC.

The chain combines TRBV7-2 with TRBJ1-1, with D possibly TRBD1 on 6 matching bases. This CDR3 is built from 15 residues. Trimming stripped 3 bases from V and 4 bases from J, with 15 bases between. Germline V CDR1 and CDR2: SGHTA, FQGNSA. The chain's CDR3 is CASSLNRVKLTEAFF. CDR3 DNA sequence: TGTGCCAGCAGCTTGAACAGGGTGAAACTCACTGAAGCTTTCTTT.

The CDR3 reads CASSLVADLRGGYTF. DNA for the CDR3: TGCGCCAGCAGCTTGGTGGCCGACCTCAGGGGCGGCTACACCTTC. The V and J genes are TRBV5-1 and TRBJ1-2, with D tentatively TRBD1 (6 bases). The CDR3 has 15 amino acids. CDR1 SGHRS and CDR2 YFSETQ come from the germline V gene. Trimming cost V 0 bases and J 8 bases, with 17 bases left between them.

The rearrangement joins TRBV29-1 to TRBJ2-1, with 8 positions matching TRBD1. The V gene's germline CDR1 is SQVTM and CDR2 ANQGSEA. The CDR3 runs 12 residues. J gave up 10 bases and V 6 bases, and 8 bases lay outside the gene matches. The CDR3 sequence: CSVTTGVVEQFF. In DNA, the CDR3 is TGCAGCGTGACGACAGGGGTAGTAGAGCAGTTCTTC.

CDR3 region: CAWSVLQGAGYTF. CDR3 DNA: TGTGCCTGGAGTGTTCTCCAGGGGGCAGGCTACACCTTC. The chain is built from TRBV30 and TRBJ1-2, with 8 bases identical to TRBD1. Trimming took 0 bases from V and 8 from J; bases not matched to a gene: 5. CDR1 and CDR2 (germline): GTSNPN, SVGIG (reference sequence). The CDR3 has 13 amino acids.

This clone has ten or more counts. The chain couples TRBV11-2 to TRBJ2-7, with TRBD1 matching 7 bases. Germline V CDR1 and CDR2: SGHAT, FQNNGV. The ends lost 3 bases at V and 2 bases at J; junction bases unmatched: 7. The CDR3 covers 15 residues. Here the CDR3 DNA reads TGTGCCAGCAGCTTGCCGGGACAGACCACCTACGAGCAGTACTTC. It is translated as CASSLPGQTTYEQYF.

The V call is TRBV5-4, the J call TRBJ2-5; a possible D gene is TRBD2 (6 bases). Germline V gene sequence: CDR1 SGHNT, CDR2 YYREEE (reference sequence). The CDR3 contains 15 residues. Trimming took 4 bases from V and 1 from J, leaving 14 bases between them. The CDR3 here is CASSIAGRTQETQYF. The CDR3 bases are TGTGCCAGCAGCATCGCGGGACGCACCCAAGAGACCCAGTACTTC.